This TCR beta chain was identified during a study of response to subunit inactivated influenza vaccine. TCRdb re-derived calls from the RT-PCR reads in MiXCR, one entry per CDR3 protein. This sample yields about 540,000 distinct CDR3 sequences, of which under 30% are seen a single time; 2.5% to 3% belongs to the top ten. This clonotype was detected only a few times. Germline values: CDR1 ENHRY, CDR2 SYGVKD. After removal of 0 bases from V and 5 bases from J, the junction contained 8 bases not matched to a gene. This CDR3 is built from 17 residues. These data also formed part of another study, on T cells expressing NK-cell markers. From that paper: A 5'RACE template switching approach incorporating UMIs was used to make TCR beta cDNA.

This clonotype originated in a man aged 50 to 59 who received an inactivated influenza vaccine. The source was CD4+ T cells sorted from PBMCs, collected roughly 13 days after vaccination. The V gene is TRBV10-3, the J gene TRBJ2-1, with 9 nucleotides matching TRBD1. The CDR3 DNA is TGTGCCATCAGTGAGTCGGTTGGGACAGGGAAAAACAATGAGCAGTTCTTC. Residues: CAISESVGTGKNNEQFF.